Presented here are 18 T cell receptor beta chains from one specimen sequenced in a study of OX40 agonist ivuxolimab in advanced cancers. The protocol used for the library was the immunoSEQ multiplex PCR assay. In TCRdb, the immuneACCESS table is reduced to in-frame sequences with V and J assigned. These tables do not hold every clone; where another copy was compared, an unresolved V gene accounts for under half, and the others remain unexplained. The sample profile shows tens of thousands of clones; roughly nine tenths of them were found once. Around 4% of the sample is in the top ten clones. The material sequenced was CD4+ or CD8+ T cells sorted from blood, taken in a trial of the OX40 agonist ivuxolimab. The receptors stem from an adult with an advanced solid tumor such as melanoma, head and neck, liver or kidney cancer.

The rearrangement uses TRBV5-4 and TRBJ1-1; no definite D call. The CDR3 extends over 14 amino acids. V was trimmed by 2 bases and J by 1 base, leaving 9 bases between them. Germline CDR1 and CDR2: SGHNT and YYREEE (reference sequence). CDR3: CASSFRRENTEAFF. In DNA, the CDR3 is TGTGCCAGCAGCTTTAGACGGGAGAACACTGAAGCTTTCTTT.

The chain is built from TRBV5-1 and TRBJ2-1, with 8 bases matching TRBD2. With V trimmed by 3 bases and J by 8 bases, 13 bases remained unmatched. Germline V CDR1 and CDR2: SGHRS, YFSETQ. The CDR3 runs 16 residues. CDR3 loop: CASSSLERGLTDEQFF. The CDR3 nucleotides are TGCGCCAGCAGCTCCCTAGAGCGGGGGCTTACGGATGAGCAGTTCTTC.

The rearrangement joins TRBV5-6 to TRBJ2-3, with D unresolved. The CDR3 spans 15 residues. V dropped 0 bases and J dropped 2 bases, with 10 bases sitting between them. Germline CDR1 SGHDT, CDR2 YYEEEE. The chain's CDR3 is CASSLEDLPTDTQYF. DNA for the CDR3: TGTGCCAGCAGCTTGGAAGACCTCCCCACAGATACGCAGTATTTT. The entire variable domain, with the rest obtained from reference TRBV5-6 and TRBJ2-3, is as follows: DAGVTQSPTHLIKTRGQQVTLRCSPKSGHDTVSWYQQALGQGPQFIFQYYEEEERQRGNFPDRFSGHQFPNYSSELNVNALLLGDSALYLCASSLEDLPTDTQYFGPGTRLTVL.

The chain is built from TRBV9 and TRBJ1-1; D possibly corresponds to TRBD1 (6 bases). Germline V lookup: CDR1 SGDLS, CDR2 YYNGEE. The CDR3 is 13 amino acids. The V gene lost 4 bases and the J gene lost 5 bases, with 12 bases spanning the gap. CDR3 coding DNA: TGTGCCAGCAGCAGCAGGGGTGGGACTGAAGCTTTCTTT. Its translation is CASSSRGGTEAFF.

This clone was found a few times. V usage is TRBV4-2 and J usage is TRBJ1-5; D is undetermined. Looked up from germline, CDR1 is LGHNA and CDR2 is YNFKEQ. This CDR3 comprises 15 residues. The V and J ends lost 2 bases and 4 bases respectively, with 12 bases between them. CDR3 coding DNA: TGTGCCAGCAGCCAACCAACAGAAGGGAATCAGCCCCAGCATTTT. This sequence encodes CASSQPTEGNQPQHF.

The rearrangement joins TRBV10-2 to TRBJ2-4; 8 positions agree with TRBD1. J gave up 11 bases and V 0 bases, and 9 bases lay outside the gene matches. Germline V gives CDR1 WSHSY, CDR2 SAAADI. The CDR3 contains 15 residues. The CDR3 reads CASSESPTGDWLQYF. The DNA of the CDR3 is TGCGCCAGCAGTGAGTCCCCGACAGGGGACTGGCTTCAGTACTTC.

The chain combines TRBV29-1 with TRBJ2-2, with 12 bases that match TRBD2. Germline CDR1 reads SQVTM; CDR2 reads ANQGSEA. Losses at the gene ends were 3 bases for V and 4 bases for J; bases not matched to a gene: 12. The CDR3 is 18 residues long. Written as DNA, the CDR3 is TGCAGCGTTGAGTCGGTCCTAGCGGGAGGGAGGGGCACCGGGGAGCTGTTTTTT. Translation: CSVESVLAGGRGTGELFF.

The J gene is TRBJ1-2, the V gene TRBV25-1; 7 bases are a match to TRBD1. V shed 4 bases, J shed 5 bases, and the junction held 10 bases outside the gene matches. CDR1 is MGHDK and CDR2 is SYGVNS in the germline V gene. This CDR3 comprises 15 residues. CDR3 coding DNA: TGTGCCAGCAGTGGCCACAGGGGAGATTGGTATGGCTACACCTTC. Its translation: CASSGHRGDWYGYTF.

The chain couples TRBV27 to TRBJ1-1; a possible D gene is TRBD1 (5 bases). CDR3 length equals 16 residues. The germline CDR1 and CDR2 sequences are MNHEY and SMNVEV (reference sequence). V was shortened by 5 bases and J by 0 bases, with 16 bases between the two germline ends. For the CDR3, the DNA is TGTGCCAGCAGTACTATTCGCGGGACGGTGAACACTGAAGCTTTCTTT. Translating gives CASSTIRGTVNTEAFF.

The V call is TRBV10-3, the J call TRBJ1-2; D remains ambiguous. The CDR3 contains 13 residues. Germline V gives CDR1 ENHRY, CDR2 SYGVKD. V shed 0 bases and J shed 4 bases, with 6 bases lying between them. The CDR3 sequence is CAISESPVYGYTF. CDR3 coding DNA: TGTGCCATCAGTGAGTCCCCGGTCTATGGCTACACCTTC.

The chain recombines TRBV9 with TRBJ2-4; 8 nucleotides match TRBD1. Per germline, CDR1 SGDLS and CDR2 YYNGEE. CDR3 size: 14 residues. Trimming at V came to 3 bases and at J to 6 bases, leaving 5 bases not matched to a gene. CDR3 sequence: CASSADREANIQYF. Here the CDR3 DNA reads TGTGCCAGCAGCGCGGACAGGGAAGCAAACATTCAGTACTTC.

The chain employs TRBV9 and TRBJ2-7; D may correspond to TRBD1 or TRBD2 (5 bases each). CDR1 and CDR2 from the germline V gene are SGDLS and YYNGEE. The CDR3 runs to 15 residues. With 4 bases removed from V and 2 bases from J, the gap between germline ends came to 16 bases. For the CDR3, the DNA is TGTGCCAGCAGCTCCTGGGACGGCCAGACCTACGAGCAGTACGTC. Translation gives CASSSWDGQTYEQYV.

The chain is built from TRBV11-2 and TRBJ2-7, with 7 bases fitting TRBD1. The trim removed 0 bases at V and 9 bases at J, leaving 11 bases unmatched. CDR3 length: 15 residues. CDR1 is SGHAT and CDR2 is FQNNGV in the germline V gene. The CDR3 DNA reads TGTGCCAGCAGCTTAGATCCGGAGACAGGGCCGGTGCAGTACGTC. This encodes CASSLDPETGPVQYV.

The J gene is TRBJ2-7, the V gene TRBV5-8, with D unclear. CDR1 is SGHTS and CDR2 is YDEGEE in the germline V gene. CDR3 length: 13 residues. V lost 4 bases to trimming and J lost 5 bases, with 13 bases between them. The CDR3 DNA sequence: TGTGCCAGCAGCCTCTACCTAGGGAACGAGCAGTACGTC. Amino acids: CASSLYLGNEQYV.

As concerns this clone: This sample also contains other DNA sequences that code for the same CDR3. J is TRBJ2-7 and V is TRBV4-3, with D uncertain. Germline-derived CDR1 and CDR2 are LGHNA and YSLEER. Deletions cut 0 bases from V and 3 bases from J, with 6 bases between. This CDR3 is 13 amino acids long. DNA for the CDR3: TGCGCCAGCAGCCAAGATCGCAACTACGAGCAGTACTTC. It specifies CASSQDRNYEQYF.

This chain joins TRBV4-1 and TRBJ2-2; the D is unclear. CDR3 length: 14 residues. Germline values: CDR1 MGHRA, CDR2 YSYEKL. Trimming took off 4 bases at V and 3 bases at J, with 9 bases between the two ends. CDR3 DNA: TGCGCCAGCAGCCCCTTGTTGGACACCGGGGAGCTGTTTTTT. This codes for CASSPLLDTGELFF.

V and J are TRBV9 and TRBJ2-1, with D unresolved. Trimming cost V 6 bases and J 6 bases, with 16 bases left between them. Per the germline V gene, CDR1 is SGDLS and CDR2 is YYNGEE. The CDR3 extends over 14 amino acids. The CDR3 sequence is CASTPGVSPNEQFF. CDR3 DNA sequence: TGTGCCAGCACCCCCGGAGTCTCACCCAATGAGCAGTTCTTC.

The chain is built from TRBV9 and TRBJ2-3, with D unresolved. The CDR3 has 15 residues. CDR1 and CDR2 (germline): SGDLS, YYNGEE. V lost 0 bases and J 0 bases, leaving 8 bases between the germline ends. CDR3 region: CASSVVGISTDTQYF. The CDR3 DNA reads TGTGCCAGCAGCGTAGTAGGCATTAGCACAGATACGCAGTATTTT.